This T cell receptor beta chain was sequenced in a study of OX40 agonist ivuxolimab in advanced cancers. Study at large: Age averaged around 58 years (range 23 to 79), and around 87% were male. Treatment received earlier with anti-PD-1, anti-PD-L1 or anti-CTLA-4 agents was allowed, and over 30% had some.

This CDR3 is built from 17 residues. Germline V gene sequence: CDR1 SEHNR, CDR2 FQNEAQ (reference sequence). V was clipped by 5 bases and J by 0 bases; unmatched bases: 9. Study-wide results and limits: Nonresponders included some who also had low normalized T-cell clonal expansion.

Comment on this clone: No antigen is known for it.

The table came from immunoSEQ multiplex PCR; TCRdb's copy has only in-frame clones and leaves some out. The repertoire holds some 98,000 clones, with roughly 87% as singletons. The material was CD4+ or CD8+ T cells sorted from blood, obtained in a trial of the OX40 agonist ivuxolimab. The chain is built from TRBV7-9 and TRBJ1-3, with 8 bases matching TRBD1. This sequence originates from an adult with an advanced solid tumor such as melanoma, head and neck, liver or kidney cancer. DNA of the CDR3: TGTGCCAGCAGCGCCCTCGGGACAGGCGTCTCTGGAAACACCATATATTTT. This encodes CASSALGTGVSGNTIYF.